Below, 7 T cell receptor beta chains from the same sample are listed, as sequenced in a study of beta chain features in type 1 diabetes. Reverse transcribing all isolated RNA meant expressed TCRB transcripts were sequenced. Repertoires were generated with immunoSEQ multiplex PCR, while TCRdb's copy carries only in-frame clones and drops some. The sample includes some 500,000 clones, approximately 10% seen only once; the top ten take 0.045% to 0.06%. Source material: naive CD4+ T cells from blood. The origin of the receptors is a woman in her late teens or twenties in good health.

V is TRBV4-1 and J is TRBJ1-2; perhaps TRBD1 as D (6 bases). CDR1 is MGHRA and CDR2 is YSYEKL in the germline V gene. Trimming removed 4 bases at V and 0 bases at J, with 15 bases between. This CDR3 contains 16 residues. The CDR3 DNA reads as TGCGCCAGCAGCCCTCAGACAGGCCTGGCTAACTATGGCTACACCTTC. It translates to CASSPQTGLANYGYTF.

Only a few counts were recorded for this clone. The genes are TRBV25-1 and TRBJ1-2, with D maybe TRBD1 (5 bases). The germline gives CDR1 MGHDK, CDR2 SYGVNS. V shed 3 bases and J shed 4 bases, with 9 bases lying between them. The CDR3 spans 13 residues. CDR3 in DNA: TGTGCCAGCAGTGACAGGGCCCTCTATGGCTACACCTTC. Protein sequence: CASSDRALYGYTF.

The chain is built from TRBV11-2 and TRBJ2-4, with D maybe TRBD2 (5 bases). V was cut by 4 bases and J by 7 bases, with 17 bases left in between. Germline lookup yields CDR1 SGHAT and CDR2 FQNNGV. The CDR3 has 15 residues. CDR3 in DNA: TGTGCCAGCAGCTCTCCAACGGGCCGAGGGAACATTCAGTACTTC. This gives the protein CASSSPTGRGNIQYF.

The V and J genes are TRBV13 and TRBJ1-2; D is perhaps TRBD1 (5 bases). Germline assignment: CDR1 PRHDT and CDR2 FYEKMQ (reference sequence). Trimming took 6 bases from V and 1 from J, leaving 9 bases between them. The CDR3 runs to 13 residues. Here the CDR3 reads CASSLRDNYGYTF. CDR3 nucleotide sequence: TGTGCCAGCAGTCTCAGGGATAACTATGGCTACACCTTC. The full variable domain, in which reference TRBV13 and TRBJ1-2 provide the parts outside the CDR3, is AAGVIQSPRHLIKEKRETATLKCYPIPRHDTVYWYQQGPGQDPQFLISFYEKMQSDKGSIPDRFSAQQFSDYHSELNMSSLELGDSALYFCASSLRDNYGYTFGSGTRLTVV.

The CDR3, as DNA: TGTGCCTGGAGTGCCCCCATTAGTACCAGGGATGGAAATCAGCCCCAGCATTTT. It translates to CAWSAPISTRDGNQPQHF. The gene calls are TRBV30 and TRBJ1-5, with TRBD1 as a possible D gene (5 bases). The ends were cut back, 1 base at V and 4 bases at J, with 23 bases in the middle. The CDR3 sequence is 18 residues long. Germline CDR1 reads GTSNPN; CDR2 reads SVGIG (reference sequence).

The sample holds a few counts of this clone. The V and J genes are TRBV27 and TRBJ2-3; D is possibly TRBD2 (5 bases). The V gene lost 8 bases and the J gene lost 6 bases, with 9 bases spanning the gap. The CDR3 has 11 residues. The germline V gene encodes CDR1 MNHEY and CDR2 SMNVEV (reference sequence). CDR3 in DNA: TGTGCCAGCTGGAGGAGGGATACGCAGTATTTT. The encoded protein is CASWRRDTQYF.

This clone was seen a few times. This sequence joins TRBV10-3 and TRBJ2-5; D not resolved. Per germline, CDR1 ENHRY and CDR2 SYGVKD. The CDR3 is 12 amino acids. Trimming stripped 0 bases from V and 5 bases from J, with 4 bases between. For the CDR3, the DNA is TGTGCCATCAGTGAGTCGGCGGAGACCCAGTACTTC. Its translation: CAISESAETQYF.